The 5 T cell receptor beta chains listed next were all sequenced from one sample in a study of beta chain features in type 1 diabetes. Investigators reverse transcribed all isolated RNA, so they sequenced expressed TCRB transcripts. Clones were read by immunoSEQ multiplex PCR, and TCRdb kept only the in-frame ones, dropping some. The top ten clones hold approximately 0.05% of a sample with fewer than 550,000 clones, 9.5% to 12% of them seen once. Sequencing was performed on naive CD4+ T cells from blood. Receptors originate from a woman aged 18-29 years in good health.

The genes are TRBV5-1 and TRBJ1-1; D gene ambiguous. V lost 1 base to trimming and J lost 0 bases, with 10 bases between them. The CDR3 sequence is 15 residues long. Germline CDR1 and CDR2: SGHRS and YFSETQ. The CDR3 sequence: CASSLNHGMNTEAFF. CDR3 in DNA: TGCGCCAGCAGCTTGAATCACGGAATGAACACTGAAGCTTTCTTT.

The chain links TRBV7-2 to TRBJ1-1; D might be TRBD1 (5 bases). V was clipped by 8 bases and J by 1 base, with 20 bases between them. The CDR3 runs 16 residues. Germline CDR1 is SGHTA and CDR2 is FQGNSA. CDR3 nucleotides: TGTGCCAGCCTAAATCTCGGGGGACGCGCGAACACTGAAGCTTTCTTT. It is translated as CASLNLGGRANTEAFF.

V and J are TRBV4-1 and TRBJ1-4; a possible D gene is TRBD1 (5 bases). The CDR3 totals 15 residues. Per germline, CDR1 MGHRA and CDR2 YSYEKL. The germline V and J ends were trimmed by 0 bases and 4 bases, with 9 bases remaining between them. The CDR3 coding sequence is TGCGCCAGCAGCCAAGATGGGGCAGGTAATGAAAAACTGTTTTTT. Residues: CASSQDGAGNEKLFF.

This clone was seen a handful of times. CDR3 loop: CASSKVPVGYEQYV. The CDR3 DNA reads as TGTGCCAGCAGCAAAGTGCCCGTTGGGTACGAGCAGTACGTC. This chain links TRBV21-1 with TRBJ2-7. TRBV21-1 is listed as a pseudogene. There are 14 residues in the CDR3.

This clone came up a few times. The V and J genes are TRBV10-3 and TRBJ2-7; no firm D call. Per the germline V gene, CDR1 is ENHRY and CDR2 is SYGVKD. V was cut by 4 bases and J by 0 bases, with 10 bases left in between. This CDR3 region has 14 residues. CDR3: CAISAGDGSYEQYF. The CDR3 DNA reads TGTGCCATCAGTGCGGGTGATGGCTCCTACGAGCAGTACTTC.